These 20 T cell receptor beta chains came from one sample sequenced in a study of blood T cell repertoires in COVID-19. Assay used: immunoSEQ multiplex PCR; TCRdb lists only in-frame clones, some missing. This sample has hundreds of thousands of clones; roughly nine tenths occur once, and the top ten carry under 8.5%. The sequenced material came from peripheral blood. These receptors all stem from a woman in her forties or fifties with COVID-19, enrolled during active disease.

The chain is built from TRBV7-2 and TRBJ1-2, with 7 bases identical to TRBD1. Trimming at V came to 6 bases and at J to 3 bases, leaving 4 bases not matched to a gene. CDR3 size: 13 residues. Germline V CDR1 and CDR2: SGHTA, FQGNSA. Here the CDR3 reads CASSRDSYYGYTF. In nucleotides, the CDR3 is TGTGCCAGCAGTCGGGACAGCTACTATGGCTACACCTTC. The complete variable domain, with remaining parts taken from reference TRBV7-2 and TRBJ1-2, reads GAGVSQSPSNKVTEKGKDVELRCDPISGHTALYWYRQSLGQGLEFLIYFQGNSAPDKSGLPSDRFSAERTGGSVSTLTIQRTQQEDSAVYLCASSRDSYYGYTFGSGTRLTVV.

This chain joins TRBV14 and TRBJ1-1; tentatively, D is TRBD1 (5 bases). The CDR3 has 15 residues. V lost 4 bases, J lost 5 bases, and 17 bases lay in between. Germline CDR1 and CDR2: SGHDN and FVKESK. The DNA of the CDR3 is TGTGCCAGCAGCCTGATGGGGGGAAGTTGGACTGAAGCTTTCTTT. This codes for CASSLMGGSWTEAFF.

The chain combines TRBV2 with TRBJ1-4; TRBD1 agrees at 7 bases. The germline CDR1 and CDR2 sequences are SNHLY and FYNNEI. The CDR3 has 15 residues. Trimming took 6 bases from V and 4 from J; bases not matched to a gene: 8. The CDR3, as DNA: TGTGCCAGCAGCGACGACAGGGCTCTTAATGAAAAACTGTTTTTT. Its protein is CASSDDRALNEKLFF.

The rearrangement uses TRBV5-6 and TRBJ1-2; 7 bases line up with TRBD1. V gave up 1 base and J gave up 7 bases; unmatched junction bases: 7. CDR1 and CDR2 (germline): SGHDT, YYEEEE. This CDR3 has 14 amino acids. In DNA form, the CDR3 reads TGTGCCAGCAGCTTGATGCAGGGGGTGGGTGGCTACACCTTC. Translating it yields CASSLMQGVGGYTF.

The V gene is TRBV28, the J gene TRBJ1-6; 10 positions agree with TRBD1. Trimming cost V 6 bases and J 9 bases; bases outside gene matches: 14. Germline V gives CDR1 MDHEN, CDR2 SYDVKM. This CDR3 has 17 amino acids. For the CDR3, the DNA is TGTGCCAGCAGATTAGGGGGGACAGGGGCAATACCTTCACCCCTCCACTTT. This gives the protein CASRLGGTGAIPSPLHF. Full variable domain (remainder filled in from reference TRBV28 and TRBJ1-6): DVKVTQSSRYLVKRTGEKVFLECVQDMDHENMFWYRQDPGLGLRLIYFSYDVKMKEKGDIPEGYSVSREKKERFSLILESASTNQTSMYLCASRLGGTGAIPSPLHFGNGTRLTVT.

In nucleotides, the CDR3 is TGTGCCACCAGCAGAGCCCTGACAGGGGCGCTGGGCTACACCTTC. Translating it yields CATSRALTGALGYTF. This chain connects TRBV15 to TRBJ1-2; 8 nucleotides agree with TRBD1. Trimming took 1 base from V and 8 from J; bases not matched to a gene: 9. The CDR3 covers 15 residues. Germline assignment: CDR1 LNHNV and CDR2 YYDKDF (reference sequence).

The gene calls are TRBV5-5 and TRBJ2-3, with D perhaps TRBD2 (7 bases). This CDR3 spans 15 amino acids. Germline V gene lookup returns CDR1 SGHKS and CDR2 YYEKEE (reference sequence). V was cut by 5 bases and J by 5 bases, with 18 bases left in between. The CDR3 spells CASSRSGGHGDTQYF. DNA for the CDR3: TGTGCCAGCAGTAGGTCCGGGGGGCACGGAGATACGCAGTATTTT.

A note on this clone: Other DNA sequences in this specimen translate into the identical CDR3. The rearrangement links TRBV30 to TRBJ2-3; maybe TRBD2 (6 bases). Germline V lookup: CDR1 GTSNPN, CDR2 SVGIG (reference sequence). The ends were cut back, 3 bases at V and 0 bases at J, with 10 bases in the middle. CDR3 length: 14 residues. This CDR3 is CAWSGGISTDTQYF. The CDR3 region has the DNA TGTGCCTGGAGCGGAGGGATAAGCACAGATACGCAGTATTTT.

A remark on this clone: Germline is not matched at one junction end, which may reflect a read error. This chain links TRBV9 with TRBJ2-2; D perhaps matches TRBD1 (7 bases). The CDR3 runs 18 residues. Per the germline V gene, CDR1 is SGDLS and CDR2 is YYNGEE. DNA for the CDR3: TGTGCCAGCAGCGTGAGGAGGGGGCGCCAAGGGAACGCCGGGGAGCTGTTTTTT. This codes for CASSVRRGRQGNAGELFF.

This chain connects TRBV5-4 to TRBJ2-3; no reliable D call. Germline values: CDR1 SGHNT, CDR2 YYREEE (reference sequence). The CDR3 runs to 16 residues. Trimming stripped 0 bases from V and 3 bases from J, with 14 bases between. CDR3 nucleotides: TGTGCCAGCAGCTTGGTTCGTAGCCAAGGAACAGATACGCAGTATTTT. This sequence encodes CASSLVRSQGTDTQYF.

V is TRBV30 and J is TRBJ2-5; TRBD2 might be the D (6 bases). The CDR3 consists of 13 residues. V was cut by 0 bases and J by 5 bases, with 10 bases left in between. The V gene's germline CDR1 is GTSNPN and CDR2 SVGIG (reference sequence). The CDR3 DNA reads TGTGCCTGGAGTGTACTCCGGGAGGAGACCCAGTACTTC. Residues: CAWSVLREETQYF.

The rearrangement joins TRBV30 to TRBJ1-2; D not certain. Germline V CDR1 and CDR2: GTSNPN, SVGIG (reference sequence). Trimming removed 2 bases from V and 8 bases from J, with 12 bases in between. This CDR3 is 12 amino acids long. The CDR3 DNA follows: TGTGCCTGGAGTACAGAACCGACCGGCTACACCTTC. Its translation: CAWSTEPTGYTF.

The V call is TRBV7-9, the J call TRBJ1-2; D may be TRBD1 (6 bases). V dropped 5 bases and J dropped 4 bases, with 11 bases sitting between them. CDR3 length equals 13 residues. Germline V lookup: CDR1 SEHNR, CDR2 FQNEAQ (reference sequence). CDR3 protein: CASSRQDPYGYTF. In DNA, the CDR3 is TGTGCCAGCAGCCGACAGGACCCCTATGGCTACACCTTC.

This clone was counted once. The V call is TRBV6-5, the J call TRBJ2-5, with D possibly matching TRBD1 (5 bases). The V and J ends lost 6 bases and 3 bases respectively, with 11 bases between them. The CDR3 extends over 13 amino acids. CDR1 is MNHEY, CDR2 SVGAGI, per germline. This CDR3 is CASRAQGKETQYF. CDR3 DNA: TGTGCCAGCAGGGCTCAGGGTAAAGAGACCCAGTACTTC.

Here the CDR3 reads CASSREGFVGETQYF. The CDR3 DNA reads as TGCGCCAGCAGCCGGGAAGGGTTCGTTGGGGAGACCCAGTACTTC. The chain recombines TRBV5-1 with TRBJ2-5, with D perhaps matching TRBD2 (5 bases). Germline lookup yields CDR1 SGHRS and CDR2 YFSETQ. The length of the CDR3 is 15 residues. Trimming removed 4 bases at V and 5 bases at J, with 18 bases between.

The chain combines TRBV19 with TRBJ2-1; 7 bases are shared with TRBD1. There are 15 residues in the CDR3. CDR1 is LNHDA, CDR2 SQIVND, per germline (reference sequence). V was clipped by 3 bases and J by 4 bases; unmatched bases: 6. The CDR3 loop is CASSIGLQGYNEQFF. The DNA of the CDR3 is TGTGCCAGTAGTATCGGCCTACAGGGGTACAATGAGCAGTTCTTC.

The genes are TRBV30 and TRBJ1-3; TRBD1 aligns across 7 bases. CDR1 is GTSNPN and CDR2 is SVGIG in the germline V gene (reference sequence). The CDR3 sequence is 13 residues long. With 3 bases clipped from V and 8 bases from J, the junction kept 7 bases outside the gene matches. In DNA form, the CDR3 reads TGTGCCTGGAGCAAGACAGGGCTCGACACCATATATTTT. It specifies CAWSKTGLDTIYF.

The chain is built from TRBV10-3 and TRBJ2-1, with 9 nucleotides matching TRBD2. CDR3 length: 14 amino acids. After removal of 8 bases from V and 4 bases from J, the junction contained 6 bases not matched to a gene. Germline assignment: CDR1 ENHRY and CDR2 SYGVKD. The CDR3 protein is CAICSGGPYNEQFF. The CDR3 coding sequence is TGTGCCATCTGTAGCGGGGGACCGTACAATGAGCAGTTCTTC.

The gene calls are TRBV19 and TRBJ1-4; weak D call: TRBD1 (6 bases). Germline loops: CDR1 LNHDA, CDR2 SQIVND (reference sequence). Trimming left V 5 bases short and J 0 bases short, with 19 bases between. The CDR3 has 18 amino acids. CDR3 sequence: CASSAVRQDLATNEKLFF. The CDR3, as DNA: TGTGCCAGTAGTGCCGTCCGACAGGACCTTGCAACTAATGAAAAACTGTTTTTT.

The CDR3 reads CASTLNPGQGTQYF. As DNA, the CDR3 is TGTGCCAGCACTTTAAATCCGGGACAGGGGACCCAGTACTTC. The rearrangement uses TRBV6-5 and TRBJ2-5, with 9 bases fitting TRBD1. Germline-derived CDR1 and CDR2 are MNHEY and SVGAGI. CDR3 length: 14 residues. V lost 7 bases and J lost 7; bases outside the gene matches: 10.